This is a list of T cell receptor beta chains from one sample in a study of naive and memory T cell subsets. TCRdb processed the UMI-ligation and nested PCR reads anew with MiXCR; each CDR3 protein has one entry. Here the sample spans some 150,000 distinct CDR3 sequences, 15% to 20% being singletons. The sequenced sample consisted of naive CD4+ T cells from blood. The receptors stem from a human donor in good health. The conserved cysteine and the conserved F or W are not part of the CDR3 here. Each record gives: D gene, V gene, CDR3 protein. A D gene is named only where the DNA matches it firmly.

>-|TRBV3-1
ASSPDGTYEQY
>-|TRBV9
ASDRGYSNQPQH
>-|TRBV20-1
SARGGSSGNTIY
>-|TRBV18
ASSRRDGTEAF
>-|TRBV2
ASARAQETQY
>TRBD2|TRBV5-1
ASSAPGTSFFGSNYNEQF
>-|TRBV7-3
ASSAPSRGSLDQPQH
>-|TRBV6-2/TRBV6-3
ASVRSRLDTQY
>-|TRBV4-3
ASSQLLQITDTQY
>TRBD2|TRBV29-1
SVWTSGSYEQY
>TRBD1|TRBV29-1
SVLDRVYGYT
>TRBD1|TRBV6-5
ASSYSRTGLQPQH
>-|TRBV2
ASSETRPTSTDTQY
>TRBD2|TRBV19
ASIALAGGSPGELF
>-|TRBV20-1
SATEDPGANVLT
>TRBD1|TRBV10-3
AISVGQGAIRETQY
>-|TRBV12-3/TRBV12-4
ASSLGAGRGNTGELF
>-|TRBV4-1
ASSQDLASSYNSPLH
>-|TRBV5-5
ASSFGLRSDEQY
>-|TRBV30
AWSKKMNTEAF
>-|TRBV25-1
ASSETTFTDTQY
>-|TRBV29-1
SAQAWGMTGDSYEQY
>-|TRBV18
ASSPSTSSSYNEQF
>-|TRBV5-1
ASSKDPDQPQH
>TRBD2|TRBV7-2
ASSLRVSGRTDTQY
>TRBD1|TRBV18
ASSPGTGLSNYGYT
>TRBD1|TRBV27
ASSAWGRWGDRGPTGELF
>TRBD2|TRBV4-1
ASSQTYRASGRADTQY
>-|TRBV5-6
ASSKQQISDNQPQH
>TRBD1|TRBV12-5
ASGWGTDRGLRYSNQPQH
>TRBD2|TRBV30
AWAGTSGSPETQY
>TRBD1|TRBV7-8
ASSLAGTGSDNEQF
>TRBD1|TRBV7-9
ASSLGPRQGFFADTQY
>-|TRBV29-1
SVETNPGELF
>-|TRBV2
ASSERLAADTQY
>-|TRBV19
ASSMDSYEQY
>-|TRBV20-1
SAFTPSADTQY
>-|TRBV5-1
ASSSLMRGAQETQY
>TRBD2|TRBV5-1
ASSLDTGLAGAAGNIQY
>-|TRBV29-1
SVDTGRTGELF
>-|TRBV10-3
AIGGGVEETQY
>TRBD1|TRBV20-1
SARDITGGVPRAEAF
>TRBD2|TRBV5-1
ASSLGGTSSHYEQY
>TRBD1|TRBV28
ASSLSWLRTGQLGNEQF
>-|TRBV12-3/TRBV12-4
ASTKRDGSETQY
>TRBD2|TRBV28
ASSLTAGTSGRGDTQY
>-|TRBV12-3/TRBV12-4
ASSSSDGELF
>TRBD2|TRBV3-1
ASSQDEGLAGNNEQF
>-|TRBV7-9
ASSWMGLHTDTQY
>TRBD1|TRBV20-1
SARDRVVEQY
>-|TRBV10-3
AISERDTGELF
>TRBD1|TRBV19
ASSIDPSTGVYGYT
>-|TRBV7-2
ASSKGPPDYNEQF
>-|TRBV18
ASSPMGGTEAF